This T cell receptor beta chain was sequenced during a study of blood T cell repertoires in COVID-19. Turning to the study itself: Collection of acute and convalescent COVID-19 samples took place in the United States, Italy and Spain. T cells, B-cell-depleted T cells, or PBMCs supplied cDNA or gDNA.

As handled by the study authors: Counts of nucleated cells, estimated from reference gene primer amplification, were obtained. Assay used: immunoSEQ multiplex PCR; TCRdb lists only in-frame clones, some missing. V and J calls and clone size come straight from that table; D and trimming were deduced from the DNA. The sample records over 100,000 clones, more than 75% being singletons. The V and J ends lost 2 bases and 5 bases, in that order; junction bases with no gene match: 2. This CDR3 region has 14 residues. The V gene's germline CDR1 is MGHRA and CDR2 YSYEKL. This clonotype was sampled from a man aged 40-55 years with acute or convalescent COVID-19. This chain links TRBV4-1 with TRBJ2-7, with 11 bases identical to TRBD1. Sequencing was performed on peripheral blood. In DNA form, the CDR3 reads TGCGCCAGCAGCCAATGGGACAGGGGGAACGAGCAGTACTTC. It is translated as CASSQWDRGNEQYF.